This passage covers 30 T cell receptor beta chains from one sample sequenced in a study of post-analysis software for immune sequencing data. General study points: In patients, TRBV5-6, TRBV5-1 and TRBV20-1 belonged to roughly five TRBV segments found more frequently than in controls.

Unique-molecular-identifier-tagged TCR beta cDNA libraries were used. One entry per CDR3 protein, called by TCRdb with MiXCR from the PCR reads. Among 700,000 to 800,000 distinct CDR3 sequences listed, just under 30% were seen once. The antigens of these receptors remain unknown. The sequenced sample consisted of blood. Source of these receptors: a girl aged 5 to 17 with multiple sclerosis.

V usage is TRBV6-5 and J usage is TRBJ1-3; D perhaps matches TRBD1 (5 bases). CDR3 size: 18 residues. From germline, CDR1 is MNHEY and CDR2 SVGAGI. Trimming removed 0 bases from V and 4 bases from J, with 19 bases in between. The CDR3 DNA reads as TGTGCCAGCAGTTACTCGTGGTTTAAGGGGTCGGCGGGAAACACCATATATTTT. This gives the protein CASSYSWFKGSAGNTIYF.

The gene calls are TRBV20-1 and TRBJ2-3; D is unresolved. Trimming shortened V by 2 bases and J by 6 bases, and 12 bases separated the two germline ends. Germline V gene sequence: CDR1 DFQATT, CDR2 SNEGSKA (reference sequence). The CDR3 has 13 amino acids. The CDR3 nucleotides are TGCAGTGCTAGAAAGTTCCCGCCGGATACGCAGTATTTT. It specifies CSARKFPPDTQYF.

V gene TRBV3-1 combines with J gene TRBJ2-1, with TRBD1 as a possible D gene (5 bases). CDR1 is LGHDT, CDR2 YNNKEL, per germline (reference sequence). V was pared by 0 bases and J by 2 bases, with 14 bases between. This CDR3 has 17 amino acids. The CDR3 sequence: CASSQDLVRATYNEQFF. Written as DNA, the CDR3 is TGTGCCAGCAGCCAAGATCTAGTCAGGGCCACCTACAATGAGCAGTTCTTC.

This clonotype was counted a few times. This chain uses TRBV27 with TRBJ1-5; 10 nucleotides match TRBD1. V lost 6 bases, J lost 9 bases, and 11 bases stayed unmatched. Looked up from germline, CDR1 is MNHEY and CDR2 is SMNVEV (reference sequence). The CDR3 runs to 15 residues. In nucleotides, the CDR3 is TGTGCCAGCAGGATGGGGACAGGGGAGTTCTGGCCCCAGCATTTT. Amino acids: CASRMGTGEFWPQHF.

This clonotype was detected a few times. This chain connects TRBV5-1 to TRBJ2-7; 8 bases match TRBD2. The CDR3 has 13 residues. CDR1 is SGHRS and CDR2 is YFSETQ in the germline V gene. The ends lost 4 bases at V and 6 bases at J; junction bases unmatched: 6. The CDR3 region is CASSPTAGGEQYF. The CDR3 region has the DNA TGCGCCAGCAGCCCCACTGCGGGAGGCGAGCAGTACTTC. Looking up the rest from reference TRBV5-1 and TRBJ2-7 gives the full variable domain: KAGVTQTPRYLIKTRGQQVTLSCSPISGHRSVSWYQQTPGQGLQFLFEYFSETQRNKGNFPGRFSGRQFSNSRSEMNVSTLELGDSALYLCASSPTAGGEQYFGPGTRLTVT.

This clonotype was detected a few times. CDR3 sequence reads: CAISRQGPPTDEQFF. CDR3 coding DNA: TGTGCCATCAGCAGACAGGGGCCCCCTACGGATGAGCAGTTCTTC. The V gene is TRBV10-3, the J gene TRBJ2-1; TRBD1 agrees at 8 bases. This CDR3 comprises 15 residues. Germline V gives CDR1 ENHRY, CDR2 SYGVKD. The trim removed 6 bases at V and 8 bases at J, leaving 12 bases unmatched.

Points on this clonotype: One end of the junction is discordant with germline, which a read error may explain. The chain carries TRBV29-1 and TRBJ2-7; tentatively, D is TRBD1 or TRBD2 (5 bases each). The DNA end lines up better with TRBJ2-5; the J call may be wrong. There are 11 residues in the CDR3. Germline CDR1 and CDR2: SQVTM and ANQGSEA. The CDR3 nucleotides read TGCGGCGTTGAAGATGGGGGGACCCAGTACTTC. It is translated as CGVEDGGTQYF.

This clonotype was seen many times. J is TRBJ2-5 and V is TRBV29-1; D remains unclear. V lost 1 base and J 7 bases, leaving 4 bases between the germline ends. Germline V gene sequence: CDR1 SQVTM, CDR2 ANQGSEA. This CDR3 has 10 residues. CDR3 DNA sequence: TGCAGCGTTGAAGTTGGGACCCAGTACTTC. Its protein is CSVEVGTQYF.

The rearrangement uses TRBV7-8 and TRBJ2-1; D is uncertain. Germline CDR1 and CDR2: SGHVS and FQNEAQ. CDR3 length equals 14 residues. V lost 7 bases, J lost 13 bases, and 23 bases lay in between. The DNA of the CDR3 is TGTGCCAGCAACTCGCTCCGGAATCTGGAGACCCAGTTCTTC. Its translation: CASNSLRNLETQFF.

This clonotype was seen more than once but under ten times. This chain connects TRBV7-2 to TRBJ2-3; 10 nucleotides align to TRBD1. CDR1 is SGHTA and CDR2 is FQGNSA in the germline V gene. J was trimmed by 4 bases and V by 7 bases; bases with no gene match: 8. The CDR3 consists of 15 residues. CDR3 in amino acids: CASTLFGQGADTQYF. CDR3 nucleotide sequence: TGTGCCAGCACCCTCTTCGGACAGGGGGCAGATACGCAGTATTTT.

The chain uses TRBV7-2 and TRBJ2-7; TRBD2 aligns across 9 bases. The J segment lost 3 bases and the V segment lost 5 bases, leaving 5 bases of the junction unmatched. The length of the CDR3 is 14 residues. The germline CDR1 and CDR2 sequences are SGHTA and FQGNSA. CDR3 DNA: TGTGCCAGCAGCCGACTAGCGGAAGACTACGAGCAGTACTTC. Its translation: CASSRLAEDYEQYF.

The chain is built from TRBV14 and TRBJ2-1; D possibly corresponds to TRBD1 (5 bases). V lost 6 bases, J lost 10 bases, and 16 bases lay in between. The CDR3 is 13 amino acids. Germline CDR1 SGHDN, CDR2 FVKESK. CDR3 coding DNA: TGTGCCAGCAGTCGCCTCAGGGCTGGCGAGCAGTTCTTC. It codes for CASSRLRAGEQFF.

The chain combines TRBV29-1 with TRBJ1-4; the D is unclear. CDR3 size: 12 residues. Germline V gene lookup returns CDR1 SQVTM and CDR2 ANQGSEA. V lost 6 bases and J lost 2, with 7 bases in between. The CDR3 here is CSVAQTNEKLFF. DNA for the CDR3: TGCAGCGTGGCGCAGACTAATGAAAAACTGTTTTTT.

The chain combines TRBV5-1 with TRBJ2-1; D unclear. V was clipped by 4 bases and J by 0 bases, with 14 bases between them. CDR3 length equals 16 residues. CDR1 and CDR2 (germline): SGHRS, YFSETQ. This CDR3 reads CASSESILSSYNEQFF. The CDR3 DNA is TGCGCCAGCAGCGAGTCTATTCTTAGCTCCTACAATGAGCAGTTCTTC.

This clonotype was counted only a few times. This rearrangement joins TRBV7-2 to TRBJ2-7; perhaps TRBD2 as D (5 bases). This CDR3 comprises 12 residues. The V and J ends lost 3 bases and 12 bases respectively, with 15 bases between them. Germline assignment: CDR1 SGHTA and CDR2 FQGNSA. The CDR3 nucleotides read TGTGCCAGCAGCTTTCCCGGAGGTGCGGCGTACTTC. Amino acid sequence: CASSFPGGAAYF.

J is TRBJ2-3 and V is TRBV10-3, with TRBD2 as a possible D gene (6 bases). This CDR3 has 13 amino acids. V lost 8 bases, J lost 4 bases, and 13 bases lay in between. Germline CDR1 ENHRY, CDR2 SYGVKD. CDR3 DNA sequence: TGTGCCATCTCCCTCGGGAGCCCAGATACGCAGTATTTT. Protein product: CAISLGSPDTQYF.

This clonotype came up a few times. The chain uses TRBV27 and TRBJ2-1, with a tentative D call TRBD1 (7 bases). V lost 1 base and J lost 0, with 16 bases in between. The CDR3 is 18 amino acids. From germline, CDR1 is MNHEY and CDR2 SMNVEV (reference sequence). The DNA of the CDR3 is TGTGCCAGCAGTTTATGGAGGGGGCATGTGGTCTCCTACAATGAGCAGTTCTTC. Translating gives CASSLWRGHVVSYNEQFF.

A few counts support this clonotype. This chain links TRBV20-1 with TRBJ1-1; 7 bases line up with TRBD1. In germline, CDR1 is DFQATT, CDR2 SNEGSKA (reference sequence). The CDR3 sequence is 14 residues long. The trim removed 6 bases at V and 1 base at J, leaving 8 bases unmatched. For the CDR3, the DNA is TGCAGTGCGCGGACCGGGACAGCGAACACTGAAGCTTTCTTT. It specifies CSARTGTANTEAFF.

This clonotype was counted between two and nine times. An end of the junction does not agree with germline; a read error may underlie this. V is TRBV27 and J is TRBJ1-6, with TRBD1 matching over 7 bases. Germline V gene lookup returns CDR1 MNHEY and CDR2 SMNVEV (reference sequence). The CDR3 totals 17 residues. CDR3 coding DNA: TGTGCCAGTGAACGGGGGGACAGAAGCTCCTATAATTCGCCCCTCCACTTT. This encodes CASERGDRSSYNSPLHF.

In its sample, this clonotype was seen a few times. The V gene is TRBV7-8, the J gene TRBJ1-5; D call uncertain. V dropped 5 bases and J dropped 4 bases, with 12 bases sitting between them. Germline CDR1 SGHVS, CDR2 FQNEAQ. The CDR3 is made up of 14 amino acids. CDR3 nucleotides: TGTGCCAGCAGCCCCGGAGGCCGTAATCAGCCCCAGCATTTT. It encodes CASSPGGRNQPQHF.

The chain carries TRBV24-1 and TRBJ1-2; D is uncertain. Trimming stripped 8 bases from V and 4 bases from J, with 10 bases between. Germline-derived CDR1 and CDR2 are KGHDR and SFDVKD. This CDR3 region has 12 residues. CDR3 in amino acids: CATNSPLYGYTF. The CDR3 coding sequence is TGTGCCACCAATTCGCCACTCTATGGCTACACCTTC.

The rearrangement links TRBV11-2 to TRBJ1-1, with D uncertain. The V end lost 0 bases, the J end lost 11 bases, and 13 bases lay between the germline ends. The CDR3 covers 13 residues. Germline V gives CDR1 SGHAT, CDR2 FQNNGV. The chain's CDR3 is CASSLDTAVGAFF. As DNA, the CDR3 is TGTGCCAGCAGCTTAGACACGGCCGTAGGGGCTTTCTTT.

This rearrangement joins TRBV7-8 to TRBJ1-1, with 8 nucleotides matching TRBD1. V shed 3 bases, J shed 6 bases, and the junction held 12 bases outside the gene matches. This CDR3 has 16 residues. CDR1 SGHVS and CDR2 FQNEAQ come from the germline V gene. CDR3 sequence reads: CASSFVRGLRTSEAFF. The CDR3 nucleotides read TGTGCCAGCAGCTTTGTCAGGGGGCTCCGCACCTCTGAAGCTTTCTTT.

About this clonotype: The CDR3 does not close with the conserved phenylalanine or tryptophan, likely indicating a read error. V gene TRBV12-3 or TRBV12-4 combines with J gene TRBJ2-3, with D hard to call. V was cut by 6 bases and J by 5 bases, with 9 bases left in between. There are 12 residues in the CDR3. The chain's CDR3 is CASRELGDTQYS. In nucleotides, the CDR3 is TGTGCCAGCAGGGAACTGGGAGATACGCAGTATTCT.

The chain recombines TRBV10-2 with TRBJ2-7; weak D call: TRBD1 (6 bases). V lost 6 bases to trimming and J lost 5 bases, with 17 bases between them. The germline V gene encodes CDR1 WSHSY and CDR2 SAAADI. CDR3 length: 14 residues. DNA of the CDR3: TGCGCCAGCAGGGGGGCGGGCCTTGGGAACGAGCAGTACTTC. Translated: CASRGAGLGNEQYF.

CDR3 amino acids: CSVRGSDSYEQYF. The CDR3 coding sequence is TGCAGCGTTAGGGGCAGCGACTCCTACGAGCAGTACTTC. This sequence joins TRBV29-1 and TRBJ2-7; D perhaps matches TRBD1 (5 bases). The length of the CDR3 is 13 residues. Germline V gives CDR1 SQVTM, CDR2 ANQGSEA. V lost 5 bases and J 0 bases, leaving 11 bases between the germline ends.

This clonotype was seen a handful of times. The rearrangement uses TRBV7-2 and TRBJ1-2; D remains ambiguous. Trimming took off 1 base at V and 4 bases at J, with 13 bases between the two ends. Germline lookup yields CDR1 SGHTA and CDR2 FQGNSA. The CDR3 covers 15 residues. CDR3 sequence reads: CASSLEAGFIYGYTF. CDR3 bases: TGTGCCAGCAGCTTAGAGGCTGGCTTCATCTATGGCTACACCTTC.

As concerns this clonotype: The junction shows a germline mismatch at one end, possibly a read error. The chain uses TRBV28 and TRBJ2-1; D remains ambiguous. There are 14 residues in the CDR3. Germline V lookup: CDR1 MDHEN, CDR2 SYDVKM. As DNA, the CDR3 is TGTGCCAGCAGTTTAGCTAACTCCTGCAATGAGCAGTTCTTC. Its protein product is CASSLANSCNEQFF.

J is TRBJ2-4 and V is TRBV7-9; tentatively, D is TRBD1 or TRBD2 (5 bases each). V lost 5 bases and J lost 6, with 20 bases in between. Germline V gives CDR1 SEHNR, CDR2 FQNEAQ (reference sequence). The length of the CDR3 is 16 residues. CDR3 residues: CASSPHVGAGVNIQYF. In DNA form, the CDR3 reads TGTGCCAGCAGCCCTCATGTTGGGGCCGGGGTAAACATTCAGTACTTC.

This clonotype was found a few times. The chain combines TRBV7-2 with TRBJ2-6; 10 nucleotides align to TRBD1. The CDR3 totals 17 residues. Germline V gene data show CDR1 as SGHTA and CDR2 as FQGNSA. V shed 5 bases and J 1 base; nucleotides not matched to a gene: 5. The CDR3 bases are TGTGCCAGCAGCGGCCGGACAGGGGGGTCTGGGGCCAACGTCCTGACTTTC. This gives the protein CASSGRTGGSGANVLTF.